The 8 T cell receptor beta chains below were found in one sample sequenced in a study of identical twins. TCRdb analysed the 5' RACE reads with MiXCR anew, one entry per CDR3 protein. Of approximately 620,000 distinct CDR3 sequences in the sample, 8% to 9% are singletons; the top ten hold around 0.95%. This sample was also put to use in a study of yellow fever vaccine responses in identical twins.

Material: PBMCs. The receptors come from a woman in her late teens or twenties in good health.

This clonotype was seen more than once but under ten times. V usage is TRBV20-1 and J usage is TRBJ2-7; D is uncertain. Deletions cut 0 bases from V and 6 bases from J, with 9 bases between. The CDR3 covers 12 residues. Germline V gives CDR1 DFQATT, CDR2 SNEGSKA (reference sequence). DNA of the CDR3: TGCAGTGCTAGAGATTCCCTAGGCGAGCAGTACTTC. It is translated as CSARDSLGEQYF.

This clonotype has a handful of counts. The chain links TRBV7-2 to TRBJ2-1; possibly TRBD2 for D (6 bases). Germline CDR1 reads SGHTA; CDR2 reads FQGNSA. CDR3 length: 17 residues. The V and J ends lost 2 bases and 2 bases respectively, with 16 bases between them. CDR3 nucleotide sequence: TGTGCCAGCAGCTTATCGGGTAGCGGAAGGGCCTACAATGAGCAGTTCTTC. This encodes CASSLSGSGRAYNEQFF. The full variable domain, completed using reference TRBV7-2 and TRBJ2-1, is GAGVSQSPSNKVTEKGKDVELRCDPISGHTALYWYRQSLGQGLEFLIYFQGNSAPDKSGLPSDRFSAERTGGSVSTLTIQRTQQEDSAVYLCASSLSGSGRAYNEQFFGPGTRLTVL.

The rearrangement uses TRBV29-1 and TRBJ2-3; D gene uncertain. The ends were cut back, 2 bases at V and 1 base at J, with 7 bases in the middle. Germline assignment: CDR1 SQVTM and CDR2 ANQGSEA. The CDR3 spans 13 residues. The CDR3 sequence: CSVEPRGTDTQYF. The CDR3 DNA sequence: TGCAGCGTTGAACCCAGAGGCACAGATACGCAGTATTTT.

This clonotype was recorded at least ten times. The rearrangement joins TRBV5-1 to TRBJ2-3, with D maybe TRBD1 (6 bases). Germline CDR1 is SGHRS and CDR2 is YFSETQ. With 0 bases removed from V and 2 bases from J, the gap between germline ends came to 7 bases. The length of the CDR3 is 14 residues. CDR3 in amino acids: CASSLGDNTDTQYF. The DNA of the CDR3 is TGCGCCAGCAGCTTGGGGGACAACACAGATACGCAGTATTTT.

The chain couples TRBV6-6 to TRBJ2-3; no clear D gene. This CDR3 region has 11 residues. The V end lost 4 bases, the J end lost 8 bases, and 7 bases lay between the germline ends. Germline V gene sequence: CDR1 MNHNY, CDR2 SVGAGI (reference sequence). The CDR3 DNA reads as TGTGCCAGCAGTTCGGAGCGTACGCAGTATTTT. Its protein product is CASSSERTQYF.

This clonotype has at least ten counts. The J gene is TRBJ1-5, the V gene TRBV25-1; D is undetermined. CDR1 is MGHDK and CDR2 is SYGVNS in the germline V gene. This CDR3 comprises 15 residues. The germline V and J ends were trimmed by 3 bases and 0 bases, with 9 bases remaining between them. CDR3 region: CASSEQTNSNQPQHF. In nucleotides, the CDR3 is TGTGCCAGCAGTGAGCAGACAAATAGCAATCAGCCCCAGCATTTT.

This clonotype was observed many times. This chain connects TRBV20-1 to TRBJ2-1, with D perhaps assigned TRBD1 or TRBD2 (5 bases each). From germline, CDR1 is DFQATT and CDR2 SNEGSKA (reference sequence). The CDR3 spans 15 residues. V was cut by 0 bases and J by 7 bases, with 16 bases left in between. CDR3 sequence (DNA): TGCAGTGCTAGAGATGAGGGGAGAGGTTGGAATGAGCAGTTCTTC. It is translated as CSARDEGRGWNEQFF.

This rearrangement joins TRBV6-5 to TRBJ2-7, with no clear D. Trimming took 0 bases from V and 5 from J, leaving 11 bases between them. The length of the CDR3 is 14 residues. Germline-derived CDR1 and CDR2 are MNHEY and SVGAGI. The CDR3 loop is CASSYSSINHEQYF. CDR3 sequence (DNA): TGTGCCAGCAGTTACTCTAGTATTAATCACGAGCAGTACTTC.